The 28 T cell receptor beta chains presented below share a single source sample, sequenced in a study of early T cells in non-severe SARS-CoV-2 infection. TCRdb used MiXCR to reprocess the 5' RACE reads, holding one entry per CDR3 protein. Of tens of thousands of distinct CDR3 sequences in the sample, roughly 10% were seen once. The sequencing here drew on whole blood, taken at baseline. The receptor set was obtained from an adult who was a healthcare worker with PCR-confirmed SARS-CoV-2 infection or an uninfected control (not recorded which).

This chain links TRBV5-1 with TRBJ2-3; 8 positions agree with TRBD2. This CDR3 has 15 amino acids. Germline assignment: CDR1 SGHRS and CDR2 YFSETQ. The junction had 2 bases not matched to a gene; V was cut back by 2 bases and J by 0 bases. CDR3 in DNA: TGCGCCAGCAGCTTACCTAGCGGGAGCACAGATACGCAGTATTTT. Translation gives CASSLPSGSTDTQYF.

This clonotype was found many times. This rearrangement joins TRBV27 to TRBJ1-4, with TRBD1 as a possible D gene (5 bases). Per the germline V gene, CDR1 is MNHEY and CDR2 is SMNVEV (reference sequence). V shed 4 bases and J shed 7 bases, with 19 bases lying between them. The CDR3 runs 16 residues. Here the CDR3 reads CASSSTPGRGSEKLFF. CDR3 bases: TGTGCCAGCAGTTCTACCCCGGGACGCGGGAGTGAAAAACTGTTTTTT.

This clonotype is a singleton in its sample. V gene TRBV28 combines with J gene TRBJ1-1; D may be TRBD1 (6 bases). The V and J ends lost 3 bases and 7 bases respectively, with 18 bases between them. The CDR3 is 15 residues long. CDR1 and CDR2 (germline): MDHEN, SYDVKM. Here the CDR3 reads CASSFTGIGRIEAFF. In DNA, the CDR3 is TGTGCCAGCAGTTTTACAGGGATCGGGAGGATTGAAGCTTTCTTT.

This clonotype has just a few counts. DNA of the CDR3: TGTGCCTGGGTCCCGGGACTACCCACAGATACGCAGTATTTT. Residues: CAWVPGLPTDTQYF. The chain carries TRBV30 and TRBJ2-3; 7 nucleotides match TRBD2. This CDR3 has 14 amino acids. V shed 5 bases and J 2 bases; nucleotides not matched to a gene: 7. CDR1 and CDR2 (germline): GTSNPN, SVGIG (reference sequence).

The CDR3 sequence: CASSSIPGARDQPQHF. CDR3 sequence (DNA): TGTGCCAGCAGTTCAATCCCAGGGGCGCGAGATCAGCCCCAGCATTTT. The chain couples TRBV27 to TRBJ1-5; maybe TRBD1 (6 bases). Germline V gene lookup returns CDR1 MNHEY and CDR2 SMNVEV (reference sequence). Trimming took off 4 bases at V and 5 bases at J, with 18 bases between the two ends. This CDR3 is built from 16 residues.

V gene TRBV14 combines with J gene TRBJ2-3; D is possibly TRBD1 (5 bases). Germline loops: CDR1 SGHDN, CDR2 FVKESK. The V end lost 4 bases, the J end lost 4 bases, and 12 bases lay between the germline ends. The CDR3 runs 14 residues. The CDR3 loop reads CASSPRDWADTQYF. The CDR3 DNA reads TGTGCCAGCAGCCCCAGGGATTGGGCAGATACGCAGTATTTT.

The J gene is TRBJ1-1, the V gene TRBV27; TRBD1 matches 9 bases. The CDR3 runs to 14 residues. The germline V gene encodes CDR1 MNHEY and CDR2 SMNVEV (reference sequence). V lost 6 bases and J lost 0; bases outside the gene matches: 2. CDR3 bases: TGTGCCAGCAGAGGACAGGGGTTGAACACTGAAGCTTTCTTT. Protein sequence: CASRGQGLNTEAFF.

This clonotype was recorded at least ten times. V usage is TRBV20-1 and J usage is TRBJ2-1, with D hard to call. This CDR3 region has 11 residues. V gave up 3 bases and J gave up 5 bases, with 5 bases separating them. The V gene's germline CDR1 is DFQATT and CDR2 SNEGSKA (reference sequence). The CDR3: CSARGDNEQFF. CDR3 nucleotides: TGCAGTGCTAGGGGCGACAATGAGCAGTTCTTC.

The rearrangement joins TRBV2 to TRBJ2-5, with D maybe TRBD2 (6 bases). The V gene's germline CDR1 is SNHLY and CDR2 FYNNEI. The V end was cut by 8 bases, the J end by 3 bases, with 25 bases between. The length of the CDR3 is 17 residues. For the CDR3, the DNA is TGTGCCAGCCGGGAGACGTGGGGGTCGGAGGGTAAAGAGACCCAGTACTTC. Its translation: CASRETWGSEGKETQYF.

There are many counts of this clonotype. This sequence joins TRBV7-3 and TRBJ2-4; a weak D match, TRBD2 (6 bases). This CDR3 has 15 residues. Germline V lookup: CDR1 SGHTA, CDR2 FQGTGA. Trimming took 5 bases from V and 8 from J, leaving 19 bases between them. In DNA form, the CDR3 reads TGTGCCAGCAGCCCGACAGTCGGGGGTCATGACATTCAGTACTTC. Amino acids: CASSPTVGGHDIQYF.

This clonotype was found many times. This chain connects TRBV7-3 to TRBJ1-3; no reliable D call. Germline loops: CDR1 SGHTA, CDR2 FQGTGA. This CDR3 is built from 12 residues. The V and J ends lost 8 bases and 0 bases respectively, with 5 bases between them. The CDR3 region has the DNA TGTGCCAGCGGAAGCTCTGGAAACACCATATATTTT. Amino acids: CASGSSGNTIYF.

This clonotype turned up a few times. The rearrangement joins TRBV27 to TRBJ1-4, with 8 bases that match TRBD1. Germline CDR1 is MNHEY and CDR2 is SMNVEV (reference sequence). The V segment lost 3 bases and the J segment 10 bases; nucleotides outside the gene matches: 4. The CDR3 is made up of 13 amino acids. The CDR3 nucleotides read TGTGCCAGCAGTTTGGAACAGGGGGGAAAACTGTTTTTT. This sequence encodes CASSLEQGGKLFF.

This clonotype was counted ten times or more. This sequence joins TRBV6-6 and TRBJ1-1; unclear D gene. The germline gives CDR1 MNHNY, CDR2 SVGAGI (reference sequence). This CDR3 contains 14 residues. Trimming removed 6 bases at V and 4 bases at J, with 15 bases between. CDR3 DNA sequence: TGTGCCAGCAGCTCGGCGCGTCAAACCACTGAAGCTTTCTTT. Protein: CASSSARQTTEAFF.

This clonotype was seen only a few times. V and J are TRBV28 and TRBJ1-4; a possible D gene is TRBD1 (6 bases). V shed 3 bases and J shed 8 bases, with 16 bases lying between them. Per germline, CDR1 MDHEN and CDR2 SYDVKM. The CDR3 has 15 amino acids. The CDR3 sequence is CASSLARGDREKLFF. The CDR3 bases are TGTGCCAGCAGTTTGGCAAGGGGGGATCGGGAAAAACTGTTTTTT.

Only a few counts were recorded for this clonotype. This rearrangement joins TRBV19 to TRBJ1-1; no clear D. The CDR3 spans 14 residues. Trimming shortened V by 3 bases and J by 2 bases, and 10 bases separated the two germline ends. Germline CDR1 reads LNHDA; CDR2 reads SQIVND (reference sequence). The CDR3 sequence is CASSINGINTEAFF. CDR3 DNA: TGTGCCAGTAGTATCAACGGGATTAACACTGAAGCTTTCTTT.

This clonotype was seen many times. The chain employs TRBV6-4 and TRBJ2-2, with D possibly being TRBD1 (5 bases). The V and J ends lost 3 bases and 3 bases respectively, with 8 bases between them. Germline CDR1 MRHNA, CDR2 SNTAGT. The CDR3 has 14 amino acids. The CDR3 DNA follows: TGTGCCAGCAGTGAAGGCAGGGACACCGGGGAGCTGTTTTTT. Translating gives CASSEGRDTGELFF.

This clonotype has more than one count but fewer than ten. The genes are TRBV3-1 and TRBJ2-1; TRBD2 agrees at 12 bases. Per the germline V gene, CDR1 is LGHDT and CDR2 is YNNKEL (reference sequence). V trimming: 7 bases; J trimming: 3 bases; junction bases outside the gene matches: 7. The CDR3 totals 16 residues. The CDR3 DNA is TGTGCCAGCATGCTAGCGGGAGGGCATATCTACAATGAGCAGTTCTTC. It codes for CASMLAGGHIYNEQFF.

The sample holds many counts of this clonotype. J is TRBJ2-6 and V is TRBV9; TRBD2 matches 11 bases. The length of the CDR3 is 17 residues. The V gene's germline CDR1 is SGDLS and CDR2 YYNGEE. J was trimmed by 1 base and V by 1 base; bases with no gene match: 1. The CDR3 is CASSVSSGRSGANVLTF. As DNA, the CDR3 is TGTGCCAGCAGCGTATCTAGCGGGAGGTCTGGGGCCAACGTCCTGACTTTC. The full variable domain, its missing parts supplied by reference TRBV9 and TRBJ2-6, is DSGVTQTPKHLITATGQRVTLRCSPRSGDLSVYWYQQSLDQGLQFLIQYYNGEERAKGNILERFSAQQFPDLHSELNLSSLELGDSALYFCASSVSSGRSGANVLTFGAGSRLTVL.

Many counts were recorded for this clonotype. V gene TRBV27 combines with J gene TRBJ1-6; D is undetermined. V lost 5 bases and J lost 7, with 6 bases in between. CDR3 length: 12 amino acids. Germline CDR1 is MNHEY and CDR2 is SMNVEV (reference sequence). CDR3 loop: CASSTANSPLHF. The CDR3 DNA is TGTGCCAGCAGTACAGCAAATTCACCCCTCCACTTT.

This clonotype appeared a few times. V gene TRBV4-1 combines with J gene TRBJ2-1, with D perhaps matching TRBD2 (6 bases). The CDR3 extends over 15 amino acids. Germline V CDR1 and CDR2: MGHRA, YSYEKL. Trimming cost V 8 bases and J 1 base, with 15 bases left between them. In DNA, the CDR3 is TGCGCCAGCGGCCCCGGTCGGGGGTCCTACAATGAGCAGTTCTTC. It specifies CASGPGRGSYNEQFF.

This clonotype was recorded at least ten times. V gene TRBV12-3 or TRBV12-4 combines with J gene TRBJ1-5; D may be TRBD1 (6 bases). Trimming took 3 bases from V and 7 from J, leaving 13 bases between them. The CDR3 totals 14 residues. This CDR3 is CASSFRDIEQPQHF. As DNA, the CDR3 is TGTGCCAGCAGTTTCAGGGACATTGAACAGCCCCAGCATTTT.

This clonotype was seen ten or more times. The V and J genes are TRBV2 and TRBJ2-3; D gene uncertain. The CDR3 contains 14 residues. Germline CDR1 is SNHLY and CDR2 is FYNNEI. The V end was cut by 3 bases, the J end by 0 bases, with 7 bases between. This CDR3 reads CASSEVTSTDTQYF. In DNA form, the CDR3 reads TGTGCCAGCAGTGAGGTGACTAGCACAGATACGCAGTATTTT.

There are a few counts of this clonotype. CDR3 in amino acids: CASRRTPPTDTQYF. CDR3 nucleotide sequence: TGTGCCAGCAGACGGACACCACCCACAGATACGCAGTATTTT. The V and J genes are TRBV2 and TRBJ2-3; D perhaps matches TRBD1 (5 bases). The CDR3 sequence is 14 residues long. The V and J ends lost 6 bases and 2 bases respectively, with 12 bases between them. Germline loops: CDR1 SNHLY, CDR2 FYNNEI.

The genes are TRBV20-1 and TRBJ2-7, with D unclear. This CDR3 comprises 12 residues. V gave up 2 bases and J gave up 3 bases, with 8 bases separating them. The germline V gene encodes CDR1 DFQATT and CDR2 SNEGSKA (reference sequence). CDR3 DNA sequence: TGCAGTGCTAGACGAGACGACTACGAGCAGTACTTC. It is translated as CSARRDDYEQYF.

This clonotype has a handful of counts. This chain connects TRBV5-1 to TRBJ2-5, with a weak D call TRBD1 (6 bases). Looked up from germline, CDR1 is SGHRS and CDR2 is YFSETQ. The CDR3 is 17 residues long. V lost 1 base to trimming and J lost 5 bases, with 21 bases between them. CDR3 DNA: TGCGCCAGCAGCTTGAGTCTAGCCCAAGGGGGTAGGGAGACCCAGTACTTC. Amino acids: CASSLSLAQGGRETQYF.

This chain links TRBV30 with TRBJ2-2; 7 bases agree with TRBD1. CDR3 size: 13 residues. V lost 4 bases, J lost 7 bases, and 6 bases stayed unmatched. CDR1 and CDR2 (germline): GTSNPN, SVGIG (reference sequence). CDR3 amino acids: CAWTGQEGGELFF. In DNA, the CDR3 is TGTGCCTGGACTGGACAGGAAGGCGGGGAGCTGTTTTTT.

Ten or more counts support this clonotype. This chain joins TRBV12-3 or TRBV12-4 and TRBJ2-5; 7 bases align to TRBD1. V lost 5 bases, J lost 1 base, and 1 base stayed unmatched. The CDR3 covers 13 residues. CDR3 nucleotide sequence: TGTGCCAGCAGTACAGGGGCCCAAGAGACCCAGTACTTC. Translated, it gives CASSTGAQETQYF.

The J gene is TRBJ1-6, the V gene TRBV27; D is unclear. Trimming shortened V by 6 bases and J by 4 bases, and 13 bases separated the two germline ends. Per germline, CDR1 MNHEY and CDR2 SMNVEV (reference sequence). The CDR3 extends over 15 amino acids. The CDR3 region is CASRTSSYYNSPLHF. As DNA, the CDR3 is TGTGCCAGCAGAACTTCCAGCTATTATAATTCACCCCTCCACTTT.